This is a list of T cell receptor beta chains from one sample in a study of blood T cell repertoires in COVID-19. TCRdb's copy holds only in-frame clones and misses some; the assay was immunoSEQ multiplex PCR. The sample carries roughly 200,000 clones, roughly 88% recorded once. Material: peripheral blood. The receptors shown here come from a man in his fifties with COVID-19, enrolled during active disease. Both conserved end residues are part of each CDR3. The order of the fields is D gene, V gene, J gene, clone size, CDR3 DNA, CDR3 protein. A D gene is named only where the DNA matches it firmly. Expanded clones get a size class; other rows say once, few or many, or leave the size out.

TRBD2	TRBV6-5	TRBJ2-1	.	TGTGCCAGCAGAGGTCTAGCGGGGTACAATGAGCAGTTCTTC	CASRGLAGYNEQFF
.	TRBV5-1	TRBJ2-3	.	TGCGCCAGCAGCCCCCAGGGGCTGGGTGGCACAGATACGCAGTATTTT	CASSPQGLGGTDTQYF
.	TRBV5-5	TRBJ1-3	.	TGTGCCAGCAGCTTGGGTGTCCGGACAGAAGGAAACACCATATATTTT	CASSLGVRTEGNTIYF
TRBD1	TRBV29-1	TRBJ2-7	.	TGCAGCGTTGAGGTGACAGGGGACGAGCAGTACTTC	CSVEVTGDEQYF
TRBD2	TRBV5-4	TRBJ2-1	once	TGTGCCAGCAGCTCTCGTAGCGGGAGACTTAACAATGAGCAGTTCTTC	CASSSRSGRLNNEQFF
TRBD1	TRBV28	TRBJ1-6	.	TGTGCCAGCTATACCCTGGGACAGGGTCTCTCACCCCTCCACTTT	CASYTLGQGLSPLHF
TRBD1	TRBV4-2	TRBJ2-2	.	TGTGCCAGCACCCCAGGGACAGGGTCCAACACCGGGGAGCTGTTTTTT	CASTPGTGSNTGELFF
.	TRBV15	TRBJ1-5	once	TGTGCCACCAGCTTCACCCGGGGAGGCAATCAGCCCCAGCATTTT	CATSFTRGGNQPQHF
.	TRBV21-1	TRBJ2-7	.	TGTGCCAGCAGCAAGATATCCGGGACTAGCGGGACAATCTCCTACGAGCAGTACTTC	CASSKISGTSGTISYEQYF
.	TRBV12-3/TRBV12-4	TRBJ2-3	.	TGTGCCAGCAAGAAAGAGTTCCGGCAGTATTTT	CASKKEFRQYF
.	TRBV3-1/TRBV3-2	TRBJ1-1	.	TGTGCCAGCAGCCAAAGGGGTAAGGGCGATCGGAACACTGAAGCTTTCTTT	CASSQRGKGDRNTEAFF
TRBD2	TRBV28	TRBJ2-5	.	TGTGCCAGCAGTTTTAGCGGGGATTACCAAGAGACCCAGTACTTC	CASSFSGDYQETQYF